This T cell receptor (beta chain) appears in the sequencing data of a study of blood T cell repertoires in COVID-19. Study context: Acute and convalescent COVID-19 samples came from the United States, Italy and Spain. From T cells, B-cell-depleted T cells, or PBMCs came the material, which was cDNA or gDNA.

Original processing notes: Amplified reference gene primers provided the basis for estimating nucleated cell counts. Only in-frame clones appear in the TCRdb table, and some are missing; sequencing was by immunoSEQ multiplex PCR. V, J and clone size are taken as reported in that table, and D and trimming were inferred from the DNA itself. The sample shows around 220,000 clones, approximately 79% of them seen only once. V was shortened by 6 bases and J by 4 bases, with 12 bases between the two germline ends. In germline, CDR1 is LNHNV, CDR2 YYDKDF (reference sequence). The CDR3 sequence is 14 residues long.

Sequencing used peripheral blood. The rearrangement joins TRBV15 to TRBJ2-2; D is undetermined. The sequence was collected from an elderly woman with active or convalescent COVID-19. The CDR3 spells CATRQGRGTGELFF. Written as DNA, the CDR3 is TGTGCCACCAGACAAGGCAGAGGCACCGGGGAGCTGTTTTTT.